This T cell receptor (beta chain) was captured by sequencing in a study of T cell repertoires in cytomegalovirus infection. Broader study findings: Predominance within the ex vivo response was attributable to HLA-C-restricted CMV-specific TCR beta clonotypes.

Note on this clonotype: Its antigen is currently unknown.

The CDR3 extends over 13 amino acids. V lost 6 bases and J 4 bases, leaving 16 bases between the germline ends. Germline lookup yields CDR1 DFQATT and CDR2 SNEGSKA (reference sequence). Each CDR3 protein gets one entry after TCRdb re-called the reads with MiXCR. The sample lists 160,000 or so distinct CDR3 sequences, about 20% occurring once. The receptor was isolated from a human donor in good health (CMV status not recorded). Some clones in this sample may be carry-over from other donors' samples. Sample: PBMCs. The gene calls are TRBV20-1 and TRBJ2-7; D unresolved. This CDR3 is CSASQLGLYEQYF. DNA of the CDR3: TGCAGTGCCAGCCAACTCGGCCTATACGAGCAGTACTTC.